These 10 T cell receptor beta chains came from one sample sequenced in a study of technical replicates of blood from a few donors. Data came from immunoSEQ multiplex PCR; TCRdb stores just in-frame clones and leaves some out. The data contain 65,000 to 95,000 clones, 90% to 95% of them singletons. Sequencing was performed on T cells isolated from PBMCs. All receptors derive from a human donor in good health.

This chain links TRBV9 with TRBJ2-5; D gene uncertain. CDR1 is SGDLS and CDR2 is YYNGEE in the germline V gene. Trimming pared 4 bases from V and 2 bases from J, leaving 12 bases between. This CDR3 is 14 amino acids long. This chain's CDR3 is CASSPPAQQETQYF. DNA of the CDR3: TGTGCCAGCAGCCCCCCCGCCCAGCAAGAGACCCAGTACTTC.

The chain uses TRBV5-1 and TRBJ1-2; 9 bases fit TRBD1. V trimming: 0 bases; J trimming: 7 bases; junction bases outside the gene matches: 10. The CDR3 contains 16 residues. The germline CDR1 and CDR2 sequences are SGHRS and YFSETQ. CDR3 sequence: CASSLVIGGQGSGYTF. In DNA, the CDR3 is TGCGCCAGCAGCTTGGTCATTGGGGGACAGGGTTCTGGCTACACCTTC.

The chain has TRBV7-9 and TRBJ1-1; 11 bases fit TRBD1. The germline V gene encodes CDR1 SEHNR and CDR2 FQNEAQ (reference sequence). The CDR3 is 15 residues long. With 6 bases clipped from V and 4 bases from J, the junction kept 7 bases outside the gene matches. Here the CDR3 DNA reads TGTGCCAGCAGTTCGCGGGGACAGGGGGGCACTGAAGCTTTCTTT. Its protein product is CASSSRGQGGTEAFF.

The chain uses TRBV19 and TRBJ1-2; 7 bases match TRBD1. This CDR3 is 13 amino acids long. The germline V gene has CDR1 LNHDA and CDR2 SQIVND (reference sequence). Trimming took 6 bases from V and 7 from J; bases not matched to a gene: 8. CDR3 sequence (DNA): TGTGCCAGTAGCGTGACAGGGCTTGGTGGCTACACCTTC. This encodes CASSVTGLGGYTF.

This clone showed up just once. V and J are TRBV11-2 and TRBJ2-1; the D is unclear. Germline V gene sequence: CDR1 SGHAT, CDR2 FQNNGV. Deletions cut 2 bases from V and 6 bases from J, with 8 bases between. There are 13 residues in the CDR3. The CDR3 bases are TGTGCCAGCAGCTTAACGCGTTCCAATGAGCAGTTCTTC. As protein: CASSLTRSNEQFF.

The chain links TRBV19 to TRBJ1-3; D is ambiguous. The CDR3 sequence is 16 residues long. V lost 4 bases and J 0 bases, leaving 13 bases between the germline ends. Germline V gene data show CDR1 as LNHDA and CDR2 as SQIVND (reference sequence). The CDR3 sequence is CASSKAGTYSGNTIYF. The DNA for the CDR3 is TGTGCCAGTAGTAAAGCGGGCACTTACTCTGGAAACACCATATATTTT.

V usage is TRBV5-4 and J usage is TRBJ1-5; D is unresolved. Per the germline V gene, CDR1 is SGHNT and CDR2 is YYREEE (reference sequence). The CDR3 consists of 14 residues. Trimming shortened V by 0 bases and J by 6 bases, and 10 bases separated the two germline ends. The CDR3 DNA follows: TGTGCCAGCAGCTTGGATAAGGCAGGTCAGCCCCAGCATTTT. It yields the protein CASSLDKAGQPQHF.

This chain connects TRBV2 to TRBJ2-7; 10 bases map to TRBD2. The CDR3 covers 14 residues. The germline V gene has CDR1 SNHLY and CDR2 FYNNEI. V shed 7 bases, J shed 4 bases, and the junction held 7 bases outside the gene matches. The CDR3 sequence: CASTRAGGGYEQYF. CDR3 bases: TGTGCCAGCACCAGAGCGGGAGGGGGGTACGAGCAGTACTTC.

The chain uses TRBV19 and TRBJ1-1; D uncertain. The CDR3 has 15 residues. Germline CDR1 LNHDA, CDR2 SQIVND (reference sequence). The V end was cut by 3 bases, the J end by 1 base, with 12 bases between. The CDR3 nucleotides are TGTGCCAGTAGTATCAACCTAGGCTGGAACACTGAAGCTTTCTTT. This encodes CASSINLGWNTEAFF.

This chain uses TRBV10-2 with TRBJ1-4; the D gene is possibly TRBD1 (5 bases). This CDR3 region has 13 residues. V lost 8 bases, J lost 7 bases, and 14 bases lay in between. CDR1 and CDR2 from the germline V gene are WSHSY and SAAADI. CDR3 sequence reads: CASLGVGSEKLFF. DNA of the CDR3: TGCGCCAGCCTAGGGGTGGGTAGTGAAAAACTGTTTTTT.